One and the same sample provided the 21 T cell receptor beta chains below, sequenced in a study of blood T cell repertoires in COVID-19. The assay was immunoSEQ multiplex PCR, and TCRdb's table has in-frame clones only and misses some. Of approximately 240,000 clones listed, around 85% are singletons. Sequenced input: peripheral blood. These receptors were obtained from a woman aged 40 to 55 with active or convalescent COVID-19.

This chain links TRBV28 with TRBJ1-1; D remains ambiguous. V dropped 1 base and J dropped 5 bases, with 17 bases sitting between them. The CDR3 spans 16 residues. CDR1 and CDR2 from the germline V gene are MDHEN and SYDVKM. Here the CDR3 DNA reads TGTGCCAGCAGTTTATTCCTTCCAGTTTCGGGGACTGAAGCTTTCTTT. This codes for CASSLFLPVSGTEAFF.

In its sample, this clone was seen once. The chain combines TRBV28 with TRBJ2-5; maybe TRBD2 (5 bases). V lost 6 bases and J lost 2, with 10 bases in between. The CDR3 covers 13 residues. Germline V CDR1 and CDR2: MDHEN, SYDVKM. The chain's CDR3 is CASRNRRQETQYF. As DNA, the CDR3 is TGTGCCAGCAGAAACCGGAGGCAAGAGACCCAGTACTTC.

This chain connects TRBV5-5 to TRBJ2-2, with D uncertain. V lost 2 bases and J lost 7, with 12 bases in between. This CDR3 contains 14 residues. Germline values: CDR1 SGHKS, CDR2 YYEKEE (reference sequence). CDR3 coding DNA: TGTGCCAGCAGCTTCGTGGCTGGCTTCGGGGAGCTGTTTTTT. Translated, it gives CASSFVAGFGELFF.

As DNA, the CDR3 is TGTGCCAGCATTAATCACCCGAGGACAGGTGCTGAAGCTTTCTTT. Translated: CASINHPRTGAEAFF. This chain joins TRBV7-9 and TRBJ1-1, with 7 bases fitting TRBD1. J was trimmed by 6 bases and V by 7 bases; bases with no gene match: 14. Germline V gene lookup returns CDR1 SEHNR and CDR2 FQNEAQ (reference sequence). The CDR3 has 15 amino acids.

A note on this clone: Other nucleotide sequences from this sample produce the same CDR3. The chain couples TRBV3-1 (or the pseudogene TRBV3-2) to TRBJ1-1; possibly TRBD1 for D (6 bases). Looked up from germline, CDR1 is LGHDT and CDR2 is YNNKEL (reference sequence). The CDR3 contains 13 residues. Deletions cut 4 bases from V and 5 bases from J, with 11 bases between. The CDR3 bases are TGTGCCAGCAGCCCAGGGGTAGGGACTGAAGCTTTCTTT. It codes for CASSPGVGTEAFF.

V and J are TRBV19 and TRBJ1-5; a possible D gene is TRBD1 (6 bases). The CDR3 sequence is 15 residues long. CDR1 and CDR2 (germline): LNHDA, SQIVND (reference sequence). V was pared by 3 bases and J by 6 bases, with 15 bases between. The CDR3 DNA is TGTGCCAGTAGTATGAGCGTGGGGGCGAGTCAGCCCCAGCATTTT. It is translated as CASSMSVGASQPQHF.

The chain employs TRBV5-1 and TRBJ2-5; D perhaps matches TRBD1 (5 bases). Germline V lookup: CDR1 SGHRS, CDR2 YFSETQ. The CDR3 consists of 13 residues. V gave up 3 bases and J gave up 5 bases, with 11 bases separating them. The CDR3 DNA sequence: TGCGCCAGCAGCTATAGGGGTAGGGAGACCCAGTACTTC. Amino acid sequence: CASSYRGRETQYF.

The DNA for the CDR3 is TGTGCCAGCAAGCTACCGGGGGGAAATTCACCCCTCCACTTT. Residues: CASKLPGGNSPLHF. The chain joins TRBV5-4 to TRBJ1-6; possibly TRBD1 for D (5 bases). From germline, CDR1 is SGHNT and CDR2 YYREEE (reference sequence). V was clipped by 6 bases and J by 7 bases, with 14 bases between them. The CDR3 sequence is 14 residues long.

Written as DNA, the CDR3 is TGTGCCAGCAGTCCCGGGACACTTCCTGGCTACACCTTC. Translating gives CASSPGTLPGYTF. The genes are TRBV28 and TRBJ1-2; D is perhaps TRBD1 (6 bases). Deletions cut 5 bases from V and 7 bases from J, with 14 bases between. CDR3 length equals 13 residues. Germline lookup yields CDR1 MDHEN and CDR2 SYDVKM.

This clone was recorded once. V and J are TRBV24-1 and TRBJ2-1; D unclear. Trimming cost V 1 base and J 4 bases, with 7 bases left between them. Germline V CDR1 and CDR2: KGHDR, SFDVKD. The CDR3 totals 14 residues. The DNA for the CDR3 is TGTGCCACCAGTGATTTCCCCAGGTACAATGAGCAGTTCTTC. Its protein is CATSDFPRYNEQFF.

This sequence joins TRBV9 and TRBJ1-4, with unresolved D. Germline V gene data show CDR1 as SGDLS and CDR2 as YYNGEE. The V and J ends lost 4 bases and 8 bases respectively, with 12 bases between them. The CDR3 totals 13 residues. CDR3 loop: CASSNFGGEKLFF. CDR3 sequence (DNA): TGTGCCAGCAGCAATTTTGGAGGGGAAAAACTGTTTTTT.

The rearrangement joins TRBV21-1 to TRBJ1-6; the tabulated D call, TRBD1, remains unverified against the DNA. TRBV21-1 is a documented pseudogene. This CDR3 contains 15 residues. CDR3 loop: CARAGQGRYNSPLHF. The DNA for the CDR3 is TGTGCCAGGGCGGGACAGGGGAGGTATAATTCACCCCTCCACTTT.

The V and J genes are TRBV7-9 and TRBJ1-4; D may be TRBD1 (5 bases). Trimming pared 5 bases from V and 5 bases from J, leaving 18 bases between. Germline V gene lookup returns CDR1 SEHNR and CDR2 FQNEAQ (reference sequence). The CDR3 has 16 residues. The CDR3 DNA reads TGTGCCAGCAGCCCCCACCTGACAGCGGGAAATGAAAAACTGTTTTTT. It codes for CASSPHLTAGNEKLFF.

This clone occurred once. Other nucleotide sequences from this sample produce the same CDR3. The V call is TRBV6-5, the J call TRBJ1-1; no firm D call. From germline, CDR1 is MNHEY and CDR2 SVGAGI. The CDR3 has 14 residues. The V end was cut by 2 bases, the J end by 1 base, with 8 bases between. CDR3 in DNA: TGTGCCAGCAGTTACAGAGGGCCGAACACTGAAGCTTTCTTT. Amino acids: CASSYRGPNTEAFF.

The rearrangement links TRBV9 to TRBJ2-1, with D possibly matching TRBD1 (6 bases). Germline V lookup: CDR1 SGDLS, CDR2 YYNGEE. CDR3 length equals 17 residues. V was trimmed by 3 bases and J by 4 bases, leaving 20 bases between them. CDR3 sequence: CASSAEAGTSIYNEQFF. CDR3 in DNA: TGTGCCAGCAGCGCTGAAGCCGGGACATCCATTTACAATGAGCAGTTCTTC.

V usage is TRBV9 and J usage is TRBJ2-1, with D tentatively TRBD1 (5 bases). The CDR3 spans 14 residues. Deletions cut 0 bases from V and 1 base from J, with 5 bases between. Germline V gene lookup returns CDR1 SGDLS and CDR2 YYNGEE. CDR3 sequence: CASSVEGSYNEQFF. DNA of the CDR3: TGTGCCAGCAGCGTAGAGGGGTCCTACAATGAGCAGTTCTTC.

In regard to this clone: The same CDR3 also results from other DNA sequences found in this sample. J is TRBJ1-2 and V is TRBV18; 10 nucleotides align to TRBD1. After removal of 3 bases from V and 2 bases from J, the junction contained 0 bases not matched to a gene. CDR3 length: 14 residues. Germline CDR1 reads KGHSH; CDR2 reads LQKENI. The CDR3 sequence is CASSPGQGNYGYTF. The CDR3 nucleotides read TGTGCCAGCTCACCGGGACAGGGGAACTATGGCTACACCTTC.

The rearrangement links TRBV18 to TRBJ2-7; maybe TRBD2 (5 bases). The CDR3 length is 13 residues. Deletions cut 2 bases from V and 3 bases from J, with 8 bases between. CDR1 KGHSH and CDR2 LQKENI come from the germline V gene. This CDR3 reads CASSPTGNYEQYV. In DNA, the CDR3 is TGTGCCAGCTCACCAACGGGAAACTACGAGCAGTACGTC.

This chain connects TRBV18 to TRBJ1-1; no reliable D call. CDR3 length: 12 amino acids. The germline V gene has CDR1 KGHSH and CDR2 LQKENI. V gave up 8 bases and J gave up 7 bases, with 14 bases separating them. The CDR3 reads CASTPAGGEAFF. CDR3 DNA: TGTGCCAGCACCCCCGCGGGTGGTGAAGCTTTCTTT.

The genes are TRBV20-1 and TRBJ1-2, with D unclear. The ends were cut back, 3 bases at V and 4 bases at J, with 15 bases in the middle. The CDR3 loop spans 14 amino acids. From germline, CDR1 is DFQATT and CDR2 SNEGSKA (reference sequence). CDR3 in DNA: TGCAGTGCTAGTCTCATCCGGGTCAGCTATGGCTACACCTTC. Residues: CSASLIRVSYGYTF.

This clone was seen just once. V is TRBV30 and J is TRBJ1-2; maybe TRBD1 (6 bases). The CDR3 is 15 residues long. V gave up 0 bases and J gave up 1 base, with 12 bases separating them. CDR1 and CDR2 from the germline V gene are GTSNPN and SVGIG (reference sequence). The CDR3, as DNA: TGTGCCTGGAGTGTACAGGGACGCAGTAACTATGGCTACACCTTC. Its translation is CAWSVQGRSNYGYTF.